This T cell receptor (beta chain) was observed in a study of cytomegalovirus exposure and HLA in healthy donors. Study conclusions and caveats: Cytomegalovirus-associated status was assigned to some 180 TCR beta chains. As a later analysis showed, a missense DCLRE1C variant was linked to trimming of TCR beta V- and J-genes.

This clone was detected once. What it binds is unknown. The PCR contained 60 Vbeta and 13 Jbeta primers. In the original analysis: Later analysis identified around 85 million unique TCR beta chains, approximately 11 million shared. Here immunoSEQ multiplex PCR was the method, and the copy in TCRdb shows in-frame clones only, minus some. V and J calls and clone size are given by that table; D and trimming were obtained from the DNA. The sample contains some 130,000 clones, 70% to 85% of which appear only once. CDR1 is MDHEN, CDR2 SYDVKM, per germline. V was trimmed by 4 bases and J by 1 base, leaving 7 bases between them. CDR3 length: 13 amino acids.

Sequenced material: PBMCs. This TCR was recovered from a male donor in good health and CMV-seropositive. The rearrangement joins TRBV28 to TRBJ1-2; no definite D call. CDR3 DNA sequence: TGTGCCAGCAGTTCGGGGTTTAACTATGGCTACACCTTC. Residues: CASSSGFNYGYTF.